The clone carrying this T cell receptor (beta chain) appeared a few times. The data originate from a study of blood T cell repertoires in COVID-19. At the level of the study: There were acute and convalescent COVID-19 samples, and they came from the United States, Italy and Spain. PBMCs, B-cell-depleted T cells, or T cells provided the cDNA or gDNA that made up the material.

Seattle patient enrollment occurred during active infection, with longitudinal follow-up thereafter. Original analysis: Amplification of reference gene primers was used by the study to estimate nucleated cell counts. Sequencing used immunoSEQ multiplex PCR; TCRdb keeps in-frame clones, though not all of them. For V, J and clone size, that table is used; D and trimming come from the DNA. The table includes about 300,000 clones, roughly nine tenths detected once. The CDR3 is 15 amino acids. Trimming took off 4 bases at V and 0 bases at J, with 12 bases between the two ends. The germline gives CDR1 SNHLY, CDR2 FYNNEI.

This chain connects TRBV2 to TRBJ1-1; D not certain. The TCR was taken from a woman aged 30 to 39 with COVID-19, enrolled during active disease. Sequencing was done on a sample of peripheral blood. The CDR3: CASSVRRNLNTEAFF. DNA of the CDR3: TGTGCCAGCAGTGTCCGGAGAAATTTGAACACTGAAGCTTTCTTT.